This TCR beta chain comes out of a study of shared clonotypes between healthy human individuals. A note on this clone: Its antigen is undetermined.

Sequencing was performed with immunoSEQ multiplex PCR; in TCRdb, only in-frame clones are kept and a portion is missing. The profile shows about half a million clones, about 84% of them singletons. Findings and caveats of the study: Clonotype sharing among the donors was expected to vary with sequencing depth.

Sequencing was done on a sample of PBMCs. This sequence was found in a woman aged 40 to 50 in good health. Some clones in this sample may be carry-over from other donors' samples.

CDR3 bases: TGTGCCAGCTCACCCATGAGGGGGAACACTGAAGCTTTCTTT. Translating gives CASSPMRGNTEAFF. The V gene is TRBV18, the J gene TRBJ1-1; TRBD1 might be the D (5 bases). The CDR3 is made up of 14 amino acids. V was clipped by 3 bases and J by 1 base, with 9 bases between them. Germline V gives CDR1 KGHSH, CDR2 LQKENI.